Below, 20 T cell receptor beta chains from the same sample are listed, as sequenced in a study of T cells in Graves' hyperthyroidism and ophthalmopathy. The TCR beta CDR3 regions underwent amplification using RNA transcripts as the source. A first-round RT-PCR of the TCR CDR3 used the HTBI primer set. MiXCR, applied by TCRdb to the multiplex PCR reads, yields one record per CDR3 protein. The sample yields some 490,000 distinct CDR3 sequences, roughly 15% seen once. The sample was blood. Source of these receptors: a woman between 25 and 40 years old with Graves' ophthalmopathy.

This sequence joins TRBV19 and TRBJ2-5; 13 nucleotides line up with TRBD2. V shed 4 bases and J 5 bases; nucleotides not matched to a gene: 16. The CDR3 runs to 19 residues. Germline CDR1 reads LNHDA; CDR2 reads SQIVND (reference sequence). The CDR3: CASSKALSWTSGSLETQYF. CDR3 nucleotides: TGTGCCAGTAGTAAAGCCCTGAGCTGGACTAGCGGGAGCTTGGAGACCCAGTACTTC.

The chain links TRBV29-1 to TRBJ2-7, with a weak D call TRBD2 (6 bases). In germline, CDR1 is SQVTM, CDR2 ANQGSEA. V was clipped by 4 bases and J by 0 bases, with 10 bases between them. The length of the CDR3 is 13 residues. CDR3 nucleotide sequence: TGCAGCGTTGGATCGGGGGTCTCCTACGAGCAGTACTTC. Translation gives CSVGSGVSYEQYF.

This clonotype was seen at least ten times. The chain recombines TRBV7-8 with TRBJ2-5; D is uncertain. CDR1 is SGHVS and CDR2 is FQNEAQ in the germline V gene. Trimming removed 5 bases from V and 6 bases from J, with 13 bases in between. The CDR3 contains 13 residues. CDR3 coding DNA: TGTGCCAGCAGCCCGACCCAAGGGAAGACCCAGTACTTC. Its translation is CASSPTQGKTQYF.

V gene TRBV6-1 combines with J gene TRBJ1-1, with TRBD1 identical over 8 bases. The CDR3 runs to 16 residues. Losses at the gene ends were 3 bases for V and 4 bases for J; bases not matched to a gene: 10. Germline loops: CDR1 MNHNS, CDR2 SASEGT. The DNA for the CDR3 is TGTGCCAGCAGTGACCGGCGGGCAGGGGGCTTCACTGAAGCTTTCTTT. It codes for CASSDRRAGGFTEAFF.

The J gene is TRBJ2-3, the V gene TRBV20-1; 13 positions agree with TRBD2. The trim removed 5 bases at V and 3 bases at J, leaving 14 bases unmatched. Per germline, CDR1 DFQATT and CDR2 SNEGSKA (reference sequence). This CDR3 has 18 residues. Here the CDR3 reads CSAPSSGLAGTGTDTQYF. The CDR3 nucleotides read TGCAGTGCTCCTTCCTCGGGACTAGCGGGAACGGGTACAGATACGCAGTATTTT.

This clonotype was seen many times. Written as DNA, the CDR3 is TGTGCCAGCAGCGTAAACCTTTTGAAACAGGGACCCCCTCGGGAGCAGTACTTC. Its protein is CASSVNLLKQGPPREQYF. The chain links TRBV6-1 to TRBJ2-7; TRBD1 is a possible D gene (6 bases). V dropped 6 bases and J dropped 7 bases, with 31 bases sitting between them. Germline V gene lookup returns CDR1 MNHNS and CDR2 SASEGT. This CDR3 is built from 18 residues.

This clonotype has just one count. A much larger clone lies one base from this, so it may be a read error. The chain couples TRBV28 to TRBJ2-1, with TRBD2 identical over 10 bases. Trimming took 3 bases from V and 12 from J; bases not matched to a gene: 11. Germline values: CDR1 MDHEN, CDR2 SYDVKM. This CDR3 is 15 amino acids long. The CDR3 spells CASSFLAGGVDGQFF. The DNA of the CDR3 is TGTGCCAGCAGTTTCTTAGCGGGAGGAGTAGATGGGCAGTTCTTC.

This clonotype was picked up a small number of times. The chain is built from TRBV29-1 and TRBJ2-7; tentatively, D is TRBD2 (6 bases). V was clipped by 6 bases and J by 6 bases, with 18 bases between them. Per germline, CDR1 SQVTM and CDR2 ANQGSEA. The CDR3 contains 13 residues. This CDR3 reads CSVGGQVTLEQYF. The CDR3 DNA follows: TGCAGCGTCGGAGGGCAGGTAACTCTCGAGCAGTACTTC.

This clonotype was picked up many times. This chain links TRBV30 with TRBJ2-3, with TRBD2 matching 10 bases. The germline V gene encodes CDR1 GTSNPN and CDR2 SVGIG (reference sequence). The CDR3 totals 16 residues. V shed 2 bases and J 2 bases; nucleotides not matched to a gene: 7. The CDR3 loop is CAWSYLAGADTDTQYF. The DNA for the CDR3 is TGTGCCTGGAGTTACCTAGCGGGAGCGGACACAGATACGCAGTATTTT.

This chain joins TRBV6-1 and TRBJ2-7, with D unresolved. The CDR3 spans 13 residues. Trimming removed 7 bases from V and 6 bases from J, with 16 bases in between. Germline V gene sequence: CDR1 MNHNS, CDR2 SASEGT. The CDR3 DNA is TGTGCCAGCATGGTGGTCCGGTCCGGCGAGCAGTACTTC. Translating it yields CASMVVRSGEQYF.

The table lists this clonotype with a few counts. CDR3 in amino acids: CASSASGGYSPGAGSGTGELFF. The CDR3, as DNA: TGTGCCAGTAGTGCGTCAGGGGGCTACTCCCCCGGGGCGGGCTCGGGAACCGGGGAGCTGTTTTTT. This sequence joins TRBV19 and TRBJ2-2; 8 bases agree with TRBD1. Germline values: CDR1 LNHDA, CDR2 SQIVND (reference sequence). The CDR3 loop spans 22 amino acids. V shed 5 bases, J shed 5 bases, and the junction held 28 bases outside the gene matches.

This clonotype showed up many times. The chain employs TRBV12-3 or TRBV12-4 and TRBJ2-1; possible D gene TRBD2, 5 bases. Between the trimmed V and J ends, which lost 6 bases and 3 bases, there was a span of 15 bases. The length of the CDR3 is 15 residues. The CDR3 is CASSRTLEGYNEQFF. The CDR3 region has the DNA TGTGCCAGCAGCCGTACACTTGAGGGCTACAATGAGCAGTTCTTC.

This clonotype was seen a handful of times. The chain is built from TRBV6-2 or TRBV6-3 and TRBJ2-5, with D perhaps matching TRBD1 (6 bases). The CDR3 runs to 15 residues. The V end was cut by 2 bases, the J end by 2 bases, with 12 bases between. Germline V gives CDR1 MNHEY, CDR2 SVGEGT. The CDR3 DNA follows: TGTGCCAGCAGTTACGGTCCAGGGGAACAAGAGACCCAGTACTTC. Its protein is CASSYGPGEQETQYF.

This clonotype was counted at least ten times. The rearrangement links TRBV7-2 to TRBJ2-3; weak D call: TRBD2 (6 bases). This CDR3 has 14 amino acids. V was shortened by 3 bases and J by 4 bases, with 11 bases between the two germline ends. Looked up from germline, CDR1 is SGHTA and CDR2 is FQGNSA. The DNA for the CDR3 is TGTGCCAGCAGCTTCGGGAGACTCCCAGATACGCAGTATTTT. Its translation is CASSFGRLPDTQYF. Full variable domain (rest looked up from reference TRBV7-2 and TRBJ2-3): GAGVSQSPSNKVTEKGKDVELRCDPISGHTALYWYRQSLGQGLEFLIYFQGNSAPDKSGLPSDRFSAERTGGSVSTLTIQRTQQEDSAVYLCASSFGRLPDTQYFGPGTRLTVL.

This clonotype was seen many times. V is TRBV7-9 and J is TRBJ1-1, with 8 positions matching TRBD1. The CDR3 consists of 14 residues. J was trimmed by 6 bases and V by 5 bases; bases with no gene match: 8. Germline loops: CDR1 SEHNR, CDR2 FQNEAQ (reference sequence). CDR3 region: CASSPPGQDAEAFF. CDR3 coding DNA: TGTGCCAGCAGCCCCCCGGGACAGGACGCTGAAGCTTTCTTT.

The V and J genes are TRBV6-2 or TRBV6-3 and TRBJ1-2; no definite D call. V lost 4 bases, J lost 7 bases, and 22 bases lay in between. This CDR3 is built from 16 residues. Germline V lookup: CDR1 MNHEY, CDR2 SVGEGT. This CDR3 reads CASSSSDTPGIAGYTF. The CDR3 region has the DNA TGTGCCAGCAGTTCCTCCGATACTCCCGGGATTGCTGGCTACACCTTC.

This clonotype appeared a few times. The chain joins TRBV30 to TRBJ2-7; TRBD1 matches 7 bases. The germline V gene encodes CDR1 GTSNPN and CDR2 SVGIG (reference sequence). This CDR3 has 12 amino acids. The trim removed 2 bases at V and 4 bases at J, leaving 2 bases unmatched. The CDR3 nucleotides read TGTGCCTGGAGTCCGGGACAGTACGAGCAGTACTTC. Its protein product is CAWSPGQYEQYF.

This chain joins TRBV30 and TRBJ1-5, with D possibly matching TRBD1 (6 bases). CDR1 and CDR2 (germline): GTSNPN, SVGIG (reference sequence). This CDR3 contains 12 residues. V lost 5 bases and J 4 bases, leaving 9 bases between the germline ends. This CDR3 reads CAWQQGNQPQHF. The CDR3 DNA sequence: TGTGCCTGGCAACAGGGTAATCAGCCCCAGCATTTT. Combining the CDR3 with reference TRBV30 and TRBJ1-5 gives the whole variable domain SQTIHQWPATLVQPVGSPLSLECTVEGTSNPNLYWYRQAAGRGLQLLFYSVGIGQISSEVPQNLSASRPQDRQFILSSKKLLLSDSGFYLCAWQQGNQPQHFGDGTRLSIL.

This clonotype has a count of ten or more. The CDR3 here is CAISESVGQNTEAFF. The CDR3 nucleotides are TGTGCCATCAGTGAGTCGGTAGGGCAGAACACTGAAGCTTTCTTT. The chain joins TRBV10-3 to TRBJ1-1; no clear D gene. The CDR3 has 15 amino acids. The germline V gene encodes CDR1 ENHRY and CDR2 SYGVKD. Between the trimmed V and J ends, which lost 0 bases and 1 base, there was a span of 9 bases.

This clonotype has ten or more counts. The DNA for the CDR3 is TGTGCCAGCAGTGATGCACTAGCGGGAAGCAATGAGCAGTTCTTC. It is translated as CASSDALAGSNEQFF. This chain uses TRBV2 with TRBJ2-1; 10 positions agree with TRBD2. V trimming: 3 bases; J trimming: 6 bases; junction bases outside the gene matches: 5. The CDR3 has 15 amino acids. Germline loops: CDR1 SNHLY, CDR2 FYNNEI.